The 15 T cell receptor beta chains below all came from one sample that was sequenced in a study of blood T cell repertoires in COVID-19. Sequencing was performed with immunoSEQ multiplex PCR; in TCRdb, only in-frame clones are kept and a portion is missing. Among about 190,000 clones listed, 80% to 90% were seen once. Sequencing input: peripheral blood. The receptor source for this set is a man between 65 and 85 years old with active or convalescent COVID-19.

This rearrangement joins TRBV7-8 to TRBJ2-3; possibly TRBD2 for D (5 bases). Between the trimmed V and J ends, which lost 4 bases and 0 bases, there was a span of 11 bases. CDR1 is SGHVS, CDR2 FQNEAQ, per germline. This CDR3 spans 15 amino acids. This chain's CDR3 is CASSSHRTSTDTQYF. The CDR3 DNA reads as TGTGCCAGCAGCTCCCACCGGACTAGCACAGATACGCAGTATTTT. Supplemented by reference TRBV7-8 and TRBJ2-3, the full variable domain reads GAGVSQSPRYKVAKRGQDVALRCDPISGHVSLFWYQQALGQGPEFLTYFQNEAQLDKSGLPSDRFFAERPEGSVSTLKIQRTQQEDSAVYLCASSSHRTSTDTQYFGPGTRLTVL.

The DNA for the CDR3 is TGTGCCAGCAGCGGGACTAGGGCGGAGACCCAGTACTTC. Amino acids: CASSGTRAETQYF. The V call is TRBV21-1, the J call TRBJ2-5; the table names TRBD2, a call not compared with the DNA. TRBV21-1 is deemed a pseudogene. The CDR3 is 13 residues long.

V and J are TRBV5-6 and TRBJ1-1; D gene ambiguous. The germline gives CDR1 SGHDT, CDR2 YYEEEE. The V end was cut by 0 bases, the J end by 7 bases, with 4 bases between. This CDR3 comprises 11 residues. The CDR3 reads CASSLAREAFF. The CDR3 nucleotides are TGTGCCAGCAGCTTGGCGCGTGAAGCTTTCTTT.

V and J are TRBV28 and TRBJ1-1; 7 bases line up with TRBD1. This CDR3 spans 11 amino acids. Germline trimming cut 7 bases from V and 8 bases from J; bases unmatched to any gene: 4. From germline, CDR1 is MDHEN and CDR2 SYDVKM. CDR3 bases: TGTGCCAGCATGGGACAGAAAGAAGCTTTCTTT. This codes for CASMGQKEAFF.

The V call is TRBV3-1 (or the pseudogene TRBV3-2), the J call TRBJ2-3; 12 bases align to TRBD2. J gave up 3 bases and V 1 base, and 2 bases lay outside the gene matches. Germline lookup yields CDR1 LGHDT and CDR2 YNNKEL (reference sequence). This CDR3 is 16 amino acids long. CDR3 DNA: TGTGCCAGCAGCCAAGTAACTAGCGGGAGGACAGATACGCAGTATTTT. This translates into CASSQVTSGRTDTQYF.

A remark on this clone: In the same sample, other DNA sequences code for this CDR3. V is TRBV20-1 and J is TRBJ2-5; D is undetermined. The CDR3 consists of 10 residues. V was shortened by 6 bases and J by 1 base, with 3 bases between the two germline ends. Per germline, CDR1 DFQATT and CDR2 SNEGSKA (reference sequence). The CDR3: CSASQETQYF. The DNA of the CDR3 is TGCAGTGCCAGCCAAGAGACCCAGTACTTC.

The sample holds one count of this clone. The V gene is TRBV18, the J gene TRBJ2-1; TRBD2 agrees at 14 bases. From germline, CDR1 is KGHSH and CDR2 LQKENI. V trimming: 4 bases; J trimming: 7 bases; junction bases outside the gene matches: 9. This CDR3 region has 17 residues. For the CDR3, the DNA is TGTGCCAGCTCACAGGGACTAGCGGGAGCCCTCGGGAATGAGCAGTTCTTC. It specifies CASSQGLAGALGNEQFF.

The V gene is TRBV19, the J gene TRBJ1-2, with D hard to call. This CDR3 is 12 amino acids long. CDR1 is LNHDA and CDR2 is SQIVND in the germline V gene (reference sequence). Trimming removed 3 bases at V and 5 bases at J, with 7 bases between. The CDR3 here is CASSMGRYGYTF. The CDR3 DNA follows: TGTGCCAGTAGTATGGGCAGATATGGCTACACCTTC.

The chain carries TRBV5-1 and TRBJ2-2; the D is unclear. Trimming removed 0 bases from V and 5 bases from J, with 5 bases in between. Looked up from germline, CDR1 is SGHRS and CDR2 is YFSETQ. The CDR3 length is 13 residues. CDR3 nucleotides: TGCGCCAGCAGCTTGGTACAGACCGGGGAGCTGTTTTTT. Its translation: CASSLVQTGELFF.

V gene TRBV30 combines with J gene TRBJ2-7, with TRBD1 matching over 7 bases. Germline V gene lookup returns CDR1 GTSNPN and CDR2 SVGIG (reference sequence). J lost 2 bases, V lost 1 base, and 8 bases had no gene match. The CDR3 runs 15 residues. DNA for the CDR3: TGTGCCTGGAGTGCCCTCCTGGGACAGACCTACGAGCAGTACTTC. Protein: CAWSALLGQTYEQYF.

The chain carries TRBV5-4 and TRBJ2-7; 7 bases align to TRBD1. V lost 2 bases, J lost 3 bases, and 2 bases stayed unmatched. CDR3 length: 13 amino acids. Per the germline V gene, CDR1 is SGHNT and CDR2 is YYREEE (reference sequence). The CDR3 reads CASSLQGFYEQYF. The CDR3 bases are TGTGCCAGCAGCTTACAGGGGTTCTACGAGCAGTACTTC. Supplemented by reference TRBV5-4 and TRBJ2-7, the full variable domain reads ETGVTQSPTHLIKTRGQQVTLRCSSQSGHNTVSWYQQALGQGPQFIFQYYREEENGRGNFPPRFSGLQFPNYSSELNVNALELDDSALYLCASSLQGFYEQYFGPGTRLTVT.

This chain uses TRBV18 with TRBJ1-4; 9 bases map to TRBD1. The CDR3 contains 15 residues. In germline, CDR1 is KGHSH, CDR2 LQKENI. Losses at the gene ends were 2 bases for V and 7 bases for J; bases not matched to a gene: 5. CDR3 amino acids: CASSPFGTGSEKLFF. CDR3 DNA sequence: TGTGCCAGCTCACCATTTGGGACAGGGAGTGAAAAACTGTTTTTT. The complete variable domain, with remaining parts taken from reference TRBV18 and TRBJ1-4, reads NAGVMQNPRHLVRRRGQEARLRCSPMKGHSHVYWYRQLPEEGLKFMVYLQKENIIDESGMPKERFSAEFPKEGPSILRIQQVVRGDSAAYFCASSPFGTGSEKLFFGSGTQLSVL.

The rearrangement uses TRBV6-5 and TRBJ1-2; 7 bases are a match to TRBD1. The CDR3 is made up of 14 amino acids. The V and J ends lost 6 bases and 3 bases, in that order; junction bases with no gene match: 7. Germline V gives CDR1 MNHEY, CDR2 SVGAGI. The CDR3 DNA reads TGTGCCAGCAGAAGACAGGGATTTGACTATGGCTACACCTTC. It yields the protein CASRRQGFDYGYTF.

The V gene is TRBV30, the J gene TRBJ1-4; 7 bases line up with TRBD1. Trimming removed 2 bases from V and 0 bases from J; junction bases left unmatched: 3. CDR3 length: 15 amino acids. Germline V gene lookup returns CDR1 GTSNPN and CDR2 SVGIG (reference sequence). The CDR3 here is CAWSQGGTTNEKLFF. The DNA for the CDR3 is TGTGCCTGGAGTCAGGGGGGAACAACTAATGAAAAACTGTTTTTT.

This clone was picked up one time. This chain joins TRBV30 and TRBJ1-6, with D uncertain. Germline CDR1 GTSNPN, CDR2 SVGIG (reference sequence). CDR3 size: 17 residues. V shed 0 bases and J shed 0 bases, with 12 bases lying between them. CDR3 protein: CAWSVLDRSSYNSPLHF. DNA of the CDR3: TGTGCCTGGAGTGTACTTGACCGGAGCTCCTATAATTCACCCCTCCACTTT.